A single sample gave rise to the 20 T cell receptor beta chains below, sequenced in a study of blood T cells in healthy people across ages. Through a sample-barcoded 5' primer and a J-beta primer mix, a second PCR was run for about 7 to 12 cycles. TCRdb independently ran MiXCR on the 5' RACE reads; one entry per CDR3 protein. Found here are roughly 1 million distinct CDR3 sequences, under 30% of them singletons; the top ten hold approximately 0.7%. The same data also went into a second study, on T cells of mothers and their children.

Sequences were obtained from blood. Source of these receptors: a girl aged 2 to 10 in good health.

This clonotype was detected a few times. The rearrangement uses TRBV5-1 and TRBJ1-1; TRBD1 is a possible D gene (6 bases). CDR1 SGHRS and CDR2 YFSETQ come from the germline V gene. Deletions cut 3 bases from V and 7 bases from J, with 13 bases between. The CDR3 loop spans 13 amino acids. The chain's CDR3 is CASSYGTWNEAFF. DNA for the CDR3: TGCGCCAGCAGCTATGGGACATGGAATGAAGCTTTCTTT. The full variable domain, completed using reference TRBV5-1 and TRBJ1-1, is KAGVTQTPRYLIKTRGQQVTLSCSPISGHRSVSWYQQTPGQGLQFLFEYFSETQRNKGNFPGRFSGRQFSNSRSEMNVSTLELGDSALYLCASSYGTWNEAFFGQGTRLTVV.

The chain is built from TRBV20-1 and TRBJ2-3; a possible D gene is TRBD1 (6 bases). The germline V gene encodes CDR1 DFQATT and CDR2 SNEGSKA (reference sequence). This CDR3 region has 15 residues. With 7 bases removed from V and 0 bases from J, the gap between germline ends came to 17 bases. The CDR3 spells CSESRTGLSTDTQYF. As DNA, the CDR3 is TGCAGTGAAAGTCGCACAGGGCTTAGCACAGATACGCAGTATTTT.

This clonotype was observed a handful of times. The CDR3 sequence: CSARAGASVLYNEQFF. DNA for the CDR3: TGCAGTGCTAGAGCAGGGGCGAGTGTCCTTTACAATGAGCAGTTCTTC. The rearrangement uses TRBV20-1 and TRBJ2-5, with a tentative D call TRBD1 (6 bases). TRBJ2-1 explains the end of the DNA better; the J call may be wrong. CDR1 and CDR2 from the germline V gene are DFQATT and SNEGSKA (reference sequence). The CDR3 consists of 16 residues.

V usage is TRBV7-2 and J usage is TRBJ2-1; 9 nucleotides align to TRBD1. The CDR3 runs to 16 residues. The V gene end was trimmed by 5 bases and the J gene end by 7 bases; junction bases not matched to a gene: 12. From germline, CDR1 is SGHTA and CDR2 FQGNSA. CDR3 amino acids: CASSHSPGQGGNEQFF. For the CDR3, the DNA is TGTGCCAGCAGCCACTCACCGGGACAGGGAGGTAATGAGCAGTTCTTC.

V usage is TRBV20-1 and J usage is TRBJ1-2, with 8 bases identical to TRBD1. CDR1 is DFQATT, CDR2 SNEGSKA, per germline (reference sequence). This CDR3 is 13 amino acids long. V dropped 5 bases and J dropped 4; count of bases not matched to a gene: 6. The CDR3 sequence is CSAGTGLSYGYTF. The DNA of the CDR3 is TGCAGTGCTGGGACAGGATTATCCTATGGCTACACCTTC.

The rearrangement links TRBV7-2 to TRBJ1-2; 7 bases map to TRBD1. This CDR3 contains 14 residues. Germline V gene lookup returns CDR1 SGHTA and CDR2 FQGNSA. Trimming took 4 bases from V and 8 from J; bases not matched to a gene: 10. The CDR3 sequence is CASSSRQGGGGYTF. The CDR3 coding sequence is TGTGCCAGCAGCTCCCGACAGGGAGGCGGCGGCTACACCTTC.

This clonotype was detected a few times. The gene calls are TRBV5-6 and TRBJ2-7; a weak D match, TRBD2 (5 bases). CDR3 length: 14 residues. Trimming removed 3 bases at V and 4 bases at J, with 14 bases between. Germline-derived CDR1 and CDR2 are SGHDT and YYEEEE. The CDR3 DNA reads TGTGCCAGCAGCTCATTGACTACGCAGTACGAGCAGTACTTC. Translation: CASSSLTTQYEQYF.

CDR3: CSVDQQGYTEAFF. The DNA for the CDR3 is TGCAGCGTTGACCAACAGGGGTACACTGAAGCTTTCTTT. The chain joins TRBV29-1 to TRBJ1-1; 7 bases match TRBD1. The germline CDR1 and CDR2 sequences are SQVTM and ANQGSEA. The J segment lost 3 bases and the V segment lost 3 bases, leaving 4 bases of the junction unmatched. CDR3 length equals 13 residues.

This clonotype was seen a few times. V and J are TRBV7-9 and TRBJ1-4; 7 bases are shared with TRBD1. Trimming took 5 bases from V and 5 from J; bases not matched to a gene: 8. The V gene's germline CDR1 is SEHNR and CDR2 FQNEAQ (reference sequence). The CDR3 totals 15 residues. The CDR3 DNA reads as TGTGCCAGCAGCCCCCGGGACAGCGCAAATGAAAAACTGTTTTTT. Its translation is CASSPRDSANEKLFF.

The J gene is TRBJ2-2, the V gene TRBV28; either TRBD1 or TRBD2 may supply D (5 bases each). This CDR3 contains 15 residues. The V and J ends lost 6 bases and 0 bases respectively, with 11 bases between them. CDR1 is MDHEN, CDR2 SYDVKM, per germline. The CDR3 reads CASRWDGPNTGELFF. CDR3 sequence (DNA): TGTGCCAGCAGGTGGGACGGTCCGAACACCGGGGAGCTGTTTTTT.

V gene TRBV11-2 combines with J gene TRBJ2-5, with TRBD2 matching over 8 bases. The V segment lost 5 bases and the J segment 5 bases; nucleotides outside the gene matches: 13. The CDR3 is made up of 16 amino acids. The germline gives CDR1 SGHAT, CDR2 FQNNGV. CDR3 in amino acids: CASSPIKAGAYETQYF. CDR3 DNA: TGTGCCAGCAGCCCAATTAAAGCGGGAGCATACGAGACCCAGTACTTC. The full variable domain, its missing parts supplied by reference TRBV11-2 and TRBJ2-5, is EAGVAQSPRYKIIEKRQSVAFWCNPISGHATLYWYQQILGQGPKLLIQFQNNGVVDDSQLPKDRFSAERLKGVDSTLKIQPAKLEDSAVYLCASSPIKAGAYETQYFGPGTRLLVL.

The chain combines TRBV29-1 with TRBJ2-5; tentatively, D is TRBD2 (6 bases). CDR3 length: 14 amino acids. Germline V lookup: CDR1 SQVTM, CDR2 ANQGSEA. CDR3 in amino acids: CSILLGVRGETQYF. The CDR3 nucleotides read TGCAGTATCCTTCTCGGGGTCCGGGGGGAGACCCAGTACTTC.

J is TRBJ1-2 and V is TRBV5-1, with a tentative D call TRBD1 (5 bases). CDR1 and CDR2 from the germline V gene are SGHRS and YFSETQ. The CDR3 loop spans 14 amino acids. The V gene lost 4 bases and the J gene lost 6 bases, with 16 bases spanning the gap. The CDR3 is CASSPSGDLNGYTF. For the CDR3, the DNA is TGCGCCAGCAGCCCGAGCGGGGACCTGAATGGCTACACCTTC.

There are a few counts of this clonotype. The chain is built from TRBV27 and TRBJ2-5; D gene unclear. The better agreement between TRBJ2-7 and the DNA end casts doubt on the J call. Germline V gene lookup returns CDR1 MNHEY and CDR2 SMNVEV (reference sequence). CDR3 length: 14 amino acids. The CDR3 loop reads CASSLYPGAGEQYF. CDR3 DNA sequence: TGTGCCAGCAGTTTATACCCAGGAGCAGGCGAGCAGTACTTC.

There are a few counts of this clonotype. The rearrangement uses TRBV28 and TRBJ2-5, with 13 bases fitting TRBD2. The CDR3 is 17 amino acids. The V gene's germline CDR1 is MDHEN and CDR2 SYDVKM. V was clipped by 5 bases and J by 5 bases; unmatched bases: 11. CDR3 protein: CASSPRTSGRAGETQYF. The CDR3 nucleotides are TGTGCCAGCAGTCCCCGTACTAGCGGGAGGGCCGGTGAGACCCAGTACTTC.

This chain uses TRBV10-3 with TRBJ2-5, with D perhaps TRBD1 (5 bases). V was shortened by 6 bases and J by 0 bases, with 8 bases between the two germline ends. This CDR3 contains 13 residues. The germline V gene encodes CDR1 ENHRY and CDR2 SYGVKD. The CDR3 coding sequence is TGTGCCATCAGCCCGGACAACCAAGAGACCCAGTACTTC. Its protein is CAISPDNQETQYF.

The sample holds a few counts of this clonotype. V usage is TRBV24-1 and J usage is TRBJ1-2; D unclear. The CDR3 has 13 residues. Germline V gene sequence: CDR1 KGHDR, CDR2 SFDVKD. V was clipped by 7 bases and J by 8 bases, with 16 bases between them. This chain's CDR3 is CATRGSTLRGYTF. DNA of the CDR3: TGTGCCACCAGAGGATCCACCCTACGGGGCTACACCTTC.

This clonotype was counted between two and nine times. V is TRBV6-5 and J is TRBJ2-1, with D perhaps being TRBD1 or TRBD2 (6 bases each). The J call may be wrong; the DNA end is better matched by TRBJ2-7. Germline CDR1 and CDR2: MNHEY and SVGAGI. The CDR3 runs to 18 residues. The DNA of the CDR3 is TGTGCCAGCAGTTCGGACGGGGGCGGTGTCCCACCAGTCGTGGAGCAGTACTTC. Its translation is CASSSDGGGVPPVVEQYF.

V gene TRBV2 combines with J gene TRBJ2-5; either TRBD1 or TRBD2 may fit D (6 bases each). The DNA matches TRBJ2-1 better at its end, which makes the J call doubtful. Germline V lookup: CDR1 SNHLY, CDR2 FYNNEI. CDR3 length equals 15 residues. CDR3: CASRGSGAYYGEQFF. The DNA of the CDR3 is TGTGCCAGCAGGGGATCGGGGGCTTATTATGGTGAGCAGTTCTTC.

V gene TRBV13 combines with J gene TRBJ2-1; 7 bases are shared with TRBD2. This CDR3 spans 17 amino acids. The trim removed 3 bases at V and 2 bases at J, leaving 10 bases unmatched. Germline V lookup: CDR1 PRHDT, CDR2 FYEKMQ (reference sequence). CDR3 nucleotide sequence: TGTGCCAGCAGCTTGGGGGGAGGGCGGAGCCCCTACAATGAGCAGTTCTTC. Protein: CASSLGGGRSPYNEQFF.